A selection of T cell receptor beta chains follows, all from one sample in a study of T cell responses to AZD1222 COVID-19 vaccine. Here immunoSEQ multiplex PCR was the method, and the copy in TCRdb shows in-frame clones only, minus some. The sample holds about 180,000 clones, about 86% seen once. The specimen was peripheral blood, collected on day 0 of AZD1222 vaccination. The receptors here all came from an adult in good health. Each CDR3 is given with its conserved first and last residue. A D gene is named only where the DNA matches it firmly. A clone size is listed for some rows: how often the clone was seen (once, few, many), or a class if it is expanded.

abundance | d_gene | j_gene | v_gene | CDR3nt | CDR3aa
few | - | TRBJ1-3 | TRBV5-4 | TGTGCCAGCAGCTCGCGTAGCGTGGCGGCAGGAAACACCATATATTTT | CASSSRSVAAGNTIYF
- | - | TRBJ2-5 | TRBV11-2 | TGTGCCAGCAGCTTAGGGGCCGCAGAGACCCAGTACTTC | CASSLGAAETQYF
- | - | TRBJ2-7 | TRBV20-1 | TGCCCCACTAGGCCGGCCTACGAGCAGTACTTC | CPTRPAYEQYF
- | - | TRBJ1-3 | TRBV10-3 | TGTGCCATCAAGAGGGAAAGCTCTGGAAACACCATATATTTT | CAIKRESSGNTIYF
- | TRBD2 | TRBJ2-3 | TRBV6-5 | TGTGCCAGTAGACTAGCTACCACCCCAGATACGCAGTATTTT | CASRLATTPDTQYF
- | TRBD1 | TRBJ1-1 | TRBV5-4 | TGTGCCAGCAGCCCTGGGACAGGGTGGAGTAACACTGAAGCTTTCTTT | CASSPGTGWSNTEAFF
- | TRBD2 | TRBJ2-3 | TRBV24-1 | TGTGCCACCAGTGATCTGGGACTAGCGGGAGGTAGCACAGATACGCAGTATTTT | CATSDLGLAGGSTDTQYF
once | - | TRBJ1-4 | TRBV7-9 | TGTGCCAGCAGCTTAGAATGGGGGAAGCTTAATGAAAAACTGTTTTTT | CASSLEWGKLNEKLFF
- | TRBD1 | TRBJ1-6 | TRBV11-2 | TGTGCCAGCAGCCCTTTCGGACAGGGTTCACCCCTCCACTTT | CASSPFGQGSPLHF
- | TRBD2 | TRBJ2-5 | TRBV7-2 | TGTGCCAGCAGCTTCCAAGCGGGGGCCCTAGAGACCCAGTACTTC | CASSFQAGALETQYF
once | TRBD1 | TRBJ2-7 | TRBV4-1 | TGCGCCAGCAGCAACTCACAGGGGGCGACCGGCGAGCAGTACTTC | CASSNSQGATGEQYF
- | TRBD2 | TRBJ2-3 | TRBV27 | TGTGCCAGCAGCCGCGTCGGAACTAGCGCCCAGGATACGCAGTATTTT | CASSRVGTSAQDTQYF
- | - | TRBJ2-1 | TRBV7-9 | TGTGCCAGCAGCTCATACCCGGGCGGGACACGCTCCTACAATGAGCAGTTCTTC | CASSSYPGGTRSYNEQFF
few | TRBD1 | TRBJ1-5 | TRBV2 | TGTGCCAGCAGTCCGGGACAGGGTTATAGCAATCAGCCCCAGCATTTT | CASSPGQGYSNQPQHF
- | - | TRBJ1-6 | TRBV5-4 | TGTGCCAGCAGCTGGGGGGGGGAAAATTCACCCCTCCACTTT | CASSWGGENSPLHF
- | - | TRBJ1-1 | TRBV3-1/TRBV3-2 | TGTGCCAGCAGCCAGATAGTTGGGGGAGGAACTGAAGCTTTCTTT | CASSQIVGGGTEAFF
- | - | TRBJ1-5 | TRBV19 | TGTGCCACCAAGCGAGGGGCTAGGGGCAATCAGCCCCAGCATTTT | CATKRGARGNQPQHF
- | TRBD1 | TRBJ2-4 | TRBV20-1 | TGCAGTGCTAGTCGGACAGGGGGGCACATTCAGTACTTC | CSASRTGGHIQYF
- | TRBD1 | TRBJ1-1 | TRBV14 | TGTGCCAGCAGCCTAAGGGCGGGACAGGGGAACACTGAAGCTTTCTTT | CASSLRAGQGNTEAFF
- | - | TRBJ1-5 | TRBV24-1 | TGTGCCACCAGAGAGGCGGAGCAGCCCCAGCATTTT | CATREAEQPQHF
- | - | TRBJ2-3 | TRBV19 | TGTGCCAGTAGTATAGGCGTCGCAGATACGCAGTATTTT | CASSIGVADTQYF
- | - | TRBJ1-2 | TRBV4-2 | TGTGCCAGCAGCCAAGAGGGACGGGGCTTGGAGGGCTACACCTTC | CASSQEGRGLEGYTF
- | TRBD1 | TRBJ2-4 | TRBV7-9 | TGTGCCAGCAGCTGGGTACAGGGGGCCAAAAACATTCAGTACTTC | CASSWVQGAKNIQYF
- | - | TRBJ1-3 | TRBV20-1 | TGCAGTGCTAGTAACCGCGGCGCGGGAAACACCATATATTTT | CSASNRGAGNTIYF
- | - | TRBJ2-7 | TRBV19 | TGTGCCAGTAGCGCCGGGGCCTACGAGCAGTACTTC | CASSAGAYEQYF
- | TRBD2 | TRBJ2-1 | TRBV6-5 | TGTGCCAGCAGTTACCAGGGACTAGCGGGAGGGAATGAGCAGTTCTTC | CASSYQGLAGGNEQFF
once | - | TRBJ2-2 | TRBV9 | TGTGCCAGCAGCGATGGAACTATGGTGGGAACGGGAACCGGGGAGCTGTTTTTT | CASSDGTMVGTGTGELFF
- | TRBD2 | TRBJ2-7 | TRBV4-2 | TGTGCCAGCAGCGTCGAGCGGGAGGGCCTATACGAGCAGTACTTC | CASSVEREGLYEQYF
- | TRBD1 | TRBJ2-5 | TRBV7-8 | TGTGCCAGCAGCCCAGAGACAGGGAAGACCCAGTACTTC | CASSPETGKTQYF
- | TRBD2 | TRBJ2-5 | TRBV4-2 | TGTGCCAGCAGCCTATCCAGGCGGGAGGGGGGAGAGACCCAGTACTTC | CASSLSRREGGETQYF
- | - | TRBJ2-1 | TRBV5-1 | TGCGCCAGCAGCTTAGTCGACTACAATGAGCAGTTCTTC | CASSLVDYNEQFF
few | - | TRBJ1-1 | TRBV10-2 | TGCGCCAGCACCCCGGGCCTCCAGAACACTGAAGCTTTCTTT | CASTPGLQNTEAFF
- | - | TRBJ2-3 | TRBV3-1/TRBV3-2 | TGTGCCAGCAGCCGAGATGACTGGCCCTTCACAGATACGCAGTATTTT | CASSRDDWPFTDTQYF
- | - | TRBJ1-1 | TRBV7-3 | TGTGCCAGCAGCTTGGACGTAGTGAACACTGAAGCTTTCTTT | CASSLDVVNTEAFF
- | - | TRBJ1-2 | TRBV12-5 | TGTGCTAGTGGTTTGGATTTTTGGGAACAGATTCACTATGGCTACACCTTC | CASGLDFWEQIHYGYTF
once | - | TRBJ2-7 | TRBV28 | TGTGCCAGCACTCCCCGGGGCCTCACCGCCTACGAGCAGTACTTC | CASTPRGLTAYEQYF
- | TRBD1 | TRBJ2-3 | TRBV5-1 | TGCGCCAGCAGGCCCACAGGGGGCGCCCCAGATACGCAGTATTTT | CASRPTGGAPDTQYF
- | TRBD1 | TRBJ2-7 | TRBV7-7 | TGTGCTAGCAGCTTAGGAACGGACAGGGCCTACGAGCAGTACTTC | CASSLGTDRAYEQYF
once | TRBD2 | TRBJ2-3 | TRBV5-1 | TGCGCCAGCAGCTTGATTGTGACTAGCGGGGGCACAGATACGCAGTATTTT | CASSLIVTSGGTDTQYF
- | TRBD1 | TRBJ2-5 | TRBV7-3 | TGTGCCAGCAGCTTAACGTATGACAGGGAGAGGGAGACCCAGTACTTC | CASSLTYDRERETQYF
- | - | TRBJ1-2 | TRBV7-3 | TGTGCCAGCAGTTGGGAACAGGGACGTGGCTACACCTTC | CASSWEQGRGYTF
few | - | TRBJ1-5 | TRBV28 | TGTGCCAGCAGTTTCCAGGGGAGGAATCAGCCCCAGCATTTT | CASSFQGRNQPQHF
once | - | TRBJ2-2 | TRBV29-1 | TGCAGCGTTGAAAGGGACGGGGAGCTGTTTTTT | CSVERDGELFF
few | - | TRBJ1-2 | TRBV14 | TGTGCCAGCAGCCAAGATTTTGACGGCTCCTATGGCTACACCTTC | CASSQDFDGSYGYTF
- | - | TRBJ2-7 | TRBV5-1 | TGCGCCAGCAGCTATCCGGACAGAAGCTACGAGCAGTACTTC | CASSYPDRSYEQYF
- | - | TRBJ1-1 | TRBV2 | TGTGCCAGCACATTCAACACTGAAGCTTTCTTT | CASTFNTEAFF
- | - | TRBJ1-1 | TRBV5-1 | TGCGCCAGCAGCTTGGGGACAAGTACCACTGAAGCTTTCTTT | CASSLGTSTTEAFF
- | - | TRBJ2-1 | TRBV3-1/TRBV3-2 | TGTGCCAGCAGCCAAGTGAAGGGGTTAGGCTACAATGAGCAGTTCTTC | CASSQVKGLGYNEQFF
- | - | TRBJ2-2 | TRBV6-5 | TGTGCCAGCGCAGACGTCGGGTTGGCCACCGGGGAGCTGTTTTTT | CASADVGLATGELFF
- | - | TRBJ1-1 | TRBV18 | TGTGCCAGCTCACCACTGAGACAGTACACTGAAGCTTTCTTT | CASSPLRQYTEAFF
- | - | TRBJ2-5 | TRBV19 | TGTGCCAGTAGTCCGGGTGGGAGGCGAGAAGAGACCCAGTACTTC | CASSPGGRREETQYF
once | - | TRBJ1-1 | TRBV11-2 | TGTGCCAGCAGCTTACAGAGTTTAAGGGGGAACACTGAAGCTTTCTTT | CASSLQSLRGNTEAFF
- | - | TRBJ1-2 | TRBV7-8 | TGTGCCAGCAGCTTAGTGGCGAATGGCTACACCTTC | CASSLVANGYTF